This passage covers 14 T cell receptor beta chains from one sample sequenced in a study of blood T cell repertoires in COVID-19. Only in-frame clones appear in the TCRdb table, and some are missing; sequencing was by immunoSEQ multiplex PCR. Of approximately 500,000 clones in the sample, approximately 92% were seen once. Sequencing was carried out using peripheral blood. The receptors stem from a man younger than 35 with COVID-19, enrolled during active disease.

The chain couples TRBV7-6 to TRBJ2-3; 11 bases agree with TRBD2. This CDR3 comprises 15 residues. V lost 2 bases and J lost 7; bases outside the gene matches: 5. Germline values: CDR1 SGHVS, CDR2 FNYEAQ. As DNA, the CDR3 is TGTGCCAGCAGCTTACAGGGACTAGCGGCAAATACGCAGTATTTT. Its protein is CASSLQGLAANTQYF.

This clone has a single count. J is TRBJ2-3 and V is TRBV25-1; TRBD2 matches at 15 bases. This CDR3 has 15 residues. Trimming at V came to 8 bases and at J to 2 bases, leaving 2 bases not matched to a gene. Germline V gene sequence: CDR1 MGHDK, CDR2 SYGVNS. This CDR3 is CASGTSGRSTDTQYF. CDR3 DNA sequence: TGTGCCAGCGGGACTAGCGGGAGGTCCACAGATACGCAGTATTTT.

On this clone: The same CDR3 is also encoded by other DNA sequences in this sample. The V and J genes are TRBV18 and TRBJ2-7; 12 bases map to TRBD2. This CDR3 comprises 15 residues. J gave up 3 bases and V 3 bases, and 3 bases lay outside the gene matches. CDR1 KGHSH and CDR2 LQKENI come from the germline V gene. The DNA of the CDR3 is TGTGCCAGCTCACCGGGACTAGCGGGTGACTACGAGCAGTACTTC. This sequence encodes CASSPGLAGDYEQYF.

CDR3 sequence reads: CASSVRDRGDIQYF. CDR3 DNA: TGTGCCAGTAGTGTCCGGGACAGGGGTGACATTCAGTACTTC. V usage is TRBV19 and J usage is TRBJ2-4, with 10 bases lining up with TRBD1. Germline lookup yields CDR1 LNHDA and CDR2 SQIVND (reference sequence). The CDR3 has 14 residues. V was pared by 5 bases and J by 8 bases, with 6 bases of the junction left unmatched.

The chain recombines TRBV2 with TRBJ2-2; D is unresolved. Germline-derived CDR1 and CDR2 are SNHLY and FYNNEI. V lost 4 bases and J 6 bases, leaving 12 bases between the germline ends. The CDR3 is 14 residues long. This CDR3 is CASSAQSQAGELFF. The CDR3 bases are TGTGCCAGCAGTGCCCAGTCTCAGGCCGGGGAGCTGTTTTTT. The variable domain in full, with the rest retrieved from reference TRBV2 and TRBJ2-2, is EPEVTQTPSHQVTQMGQEVILRCVPISNHLYFYWYRQILGQKVEFLVSFYNNEISEKSEIFDDQFSVERPDGSNFTLKIRSTKLEDSAMYFCASSAQSQAGELFFGEGSRLTVL.

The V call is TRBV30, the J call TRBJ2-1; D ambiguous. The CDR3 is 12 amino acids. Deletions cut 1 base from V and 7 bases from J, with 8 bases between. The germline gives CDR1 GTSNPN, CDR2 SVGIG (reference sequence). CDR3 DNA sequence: TGTGCCTGGAGTGATTACGGGAATGAGCAGTTCTTC. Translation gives CAWSDYGNEQFF.

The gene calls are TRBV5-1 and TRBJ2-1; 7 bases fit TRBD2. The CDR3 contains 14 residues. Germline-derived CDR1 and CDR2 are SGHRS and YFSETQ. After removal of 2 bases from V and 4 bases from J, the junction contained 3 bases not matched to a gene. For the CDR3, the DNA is TGCGCCAGCAGCTTCAGCGGGATTTACAATGAGCAGTTCTTC. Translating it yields CASSFSGIYNEQFF. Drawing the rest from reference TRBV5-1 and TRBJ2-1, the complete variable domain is KAGVTQTPRYLIKTRGQQVTLSCSPISGHRSVSWYQQTPGQGLQFLFEYFSETQRNKGNFPGRFSGRQFSNSRSEMNVSTLELGDSALYLCASSFSGIYNEQFFGPGTRLTVL.

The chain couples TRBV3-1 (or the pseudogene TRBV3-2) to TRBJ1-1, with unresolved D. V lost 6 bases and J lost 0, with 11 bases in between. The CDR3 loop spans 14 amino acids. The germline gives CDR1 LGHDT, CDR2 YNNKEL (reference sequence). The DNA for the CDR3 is TGTGCCAGCAGACGAGGGTTCATGAACACTGAAGCTTTCTTT. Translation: CASRRGFMNTEAFF.

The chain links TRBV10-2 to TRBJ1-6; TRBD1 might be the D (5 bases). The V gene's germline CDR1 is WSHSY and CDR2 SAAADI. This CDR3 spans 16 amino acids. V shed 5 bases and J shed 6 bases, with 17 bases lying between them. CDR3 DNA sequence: TGCGCCAGCAGTCCCCGGGGAGGGGACGCTAATTCACCCCTCCACTTT. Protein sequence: CASSPRGGDANSPLHF.

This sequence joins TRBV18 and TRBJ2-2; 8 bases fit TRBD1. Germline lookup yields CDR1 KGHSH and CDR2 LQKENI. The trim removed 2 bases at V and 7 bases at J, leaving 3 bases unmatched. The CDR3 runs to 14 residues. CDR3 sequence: CASSPSGGSGELFF. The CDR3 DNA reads TGTGCCAGCTCACCATCAGGGGGCAGCGGGGAGCTGTTTTTT. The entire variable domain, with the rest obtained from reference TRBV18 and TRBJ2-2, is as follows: NAGVMQNPRHLVRRRGQEARLRCSPMKGHSHVYWYRQLPEEGLKFMVYLQKENIIDESGMPKERFSAEFPKEGPSILRIQQVVRGDSAAYFCASSPSGGSGELFFGEGSRLTVL.

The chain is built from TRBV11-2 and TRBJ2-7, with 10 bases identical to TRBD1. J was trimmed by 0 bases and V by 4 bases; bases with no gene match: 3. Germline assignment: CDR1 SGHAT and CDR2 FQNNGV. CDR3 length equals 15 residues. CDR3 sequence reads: CASSSRDRGSYEQYF. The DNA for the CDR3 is TGTGCCAGCAGCTCTCGGGACAGGGGCTCCTACGAGCAGTACTTC.

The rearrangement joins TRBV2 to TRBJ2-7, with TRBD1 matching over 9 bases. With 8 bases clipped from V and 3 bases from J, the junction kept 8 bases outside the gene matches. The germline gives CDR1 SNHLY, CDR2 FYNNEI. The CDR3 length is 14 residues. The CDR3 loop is CASAPGTGNYEQYF. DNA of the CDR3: TGTGCCAGCGCACCCGGGACAGGGAACTACGAGCAGTACTTC.

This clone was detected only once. This CDR3 reads CASRTQVAGGNTIYF. The CDR3 coding sequence is TGTGCCAGCCGGACCCAGGTAGCGGGCGGAAACACCATATATTTT. The chain couples TRBV28 to TRBJ1-3; D gene ambiguous. CDR1 is MDHEN and CDR2 is SYDVKM in the germline V gene. V was trimmed by 8 bases and J by 4 bases, leaving 18 bases between them. This CDR3 is built from 15 residues. The full variable domain, completed using reference TRBV28 and TRBJ1-3, is DVKVTQSSRYLVKRTGEKVFLECVQDMDHENMFWYRQDPGLGLRLIYFSYDVKMKEKGDIPEGYSVSREKKERFSLILESASTNQTSMYLCASRTQVAGGNTIYFGEGSWLTVV.

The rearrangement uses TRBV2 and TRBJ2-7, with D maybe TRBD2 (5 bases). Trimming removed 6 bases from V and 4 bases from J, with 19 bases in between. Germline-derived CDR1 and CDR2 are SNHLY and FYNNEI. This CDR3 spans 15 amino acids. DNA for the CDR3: TGTGCCAGCAGCTCCGGGGTACAGAATGGGTACGAGCAGTACTTC. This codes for CASSSGVQNGYEQYF.